Listed here are 14 T cell receptor beta chains from one sample, sequenced in a study of human T cells and chemical hapten exposure. Indicated time point: patch test 3, about 24 weeks after DPC sensitization. Treatment denoted: therapeutic diphenylcyclopropenone sensitization with weekly scalp DPC. TCRdb re-analysed the RACE reads in MiXCR, keeping a single row per CDR3 protein. The repertoire has tens of thousands of distinct CDR3 sequences, over 9.5% of them found once; the top ten carry around a sixth. Sequences were derived from whole blood, sampled in connection with sensitization to the hapten diphenylcyclopropenone (DPC). These TCRs come from a woman aged 40-49 years with alopecia areata. Some clones in this sample may be carry-over from other donors' samples.

V usage is TRBV4-1 and J usage is TRBJ1-1, with D hard to call. This CDR3 is built from 11 residues. V lost 1 base and J lost 11, with 8 bases in between. Germline V gene data show CDR1 as MGHRA and CDR2 as YSYEKL. Here the CDR3 reads CASSQGLRAFF. The DNA of the CDR3 is TGCGCCAGCAGCCAAGGTCTCAGGGCTTTCTTT.

The rearrangement uses TRBV20-1 and TRBJ1-1; weak D call: TRBD1 (5 bases). V lost 1 base to trimming and J lost 0 bases, with 18 bases between them. Germline V gene data show CDR1 as DFQATT and CDR2 as SNEGSKA (reference sequence). The CDR3 is made up of 17 amino acids. The CDR3 sequence: CSARGPTGGLMNTEAFF. The CDR3 DNA reads TGCAGTGCTAGAGGACCAACCGGGGGACTGATGAACACTGAAGCTTTCTTT.

The chain employs TRBV7-6 and TRBJ2-5; D ambiguous. The CDR3 consists of 17 residues. Germline lookup yields CDR1 SGHVS and CDR2 FNYEAQ. V gave up 0 bases and J gave up 4 bases, with 18 bases separating them. The CDR3 bases are TGTGCCAGCAGCTTAGCCCCCCCTCCCGACTCTATAGAGACCCAGTACTTC. Translation: CASSLAPPPDSIETQYF.

This clonotype has a count of ten or more. This chain uses TRBV19 with TRBJ2-6; 7 bases fit TRBD1. CDR1 is LNHDA, CDR2 SQIVND, per germline (reference sequence). This CDR3 comprises 20 residues. Trimming took 6 bases from V and 4 from J; bases not matched to a gene: 21. The CDR3 DNA sequence: TGTGCCAGTAGAACGACCCTGGGACAGAAAGGTTCCTCGGGGGCCAACGTCCTGACTTTC. Translation gives CASRTTLGQKGSSGANVLTF.

This clonotype is labeled medium-sized. CDR3 DNA sequence: TGCGCCAGCAGCTCCGGACTCGAGCAGTACTTC. This encodes CASSSGLEQYF. The chain recombines TRBV5-1 with TRBJ2-7, with D possibly TRBD2 on 5 matching bases. Trimming removed 3 bases from V and 6 bases from J, with 7 bases in between. This CDR3 is built from 11 residues. CDR1 and CDR2 from the germline V gene are SGHRS and YFSETQ.

This clonotype was counted many times. The gene calls are TRBV5-1 and TRBJ1-1; no definite D call. Germline V gene data show CDR1 as SGHRS and CDR2 as YFSETQ. The germline V and J ends were trimmed by 0 bases and 4 bases, with 22 bases remaining between them. The CDR3 is made up of 18 amino acids. DNA of the CDR3: TGCGCCAGCAGCTTGGTAGCCTTTGAGGCCCGGACGTTCACTGAAGCTTTCTTT. It specifies CASSLVAFEARTFTEAFF. The variable domain in full, completed from reference TRBV5-1 and TRBJ1-1, reads KAGVTQTPRYLIKTRGQQVTLSCSPISGHRSVSWYQQTPGQGLQFLFEYFSETQRNKGNFPGRFSGRQFSNSRSEMNVSTLELGDSALYLCASSLVAFEARTFTEAFFGQGTRLTVV.

The chain couples TRBV5-1 to TRBJ2-7; no firm D call. This CDR3 is built from 13 residues. Germline CDR1 is SGHRS and CDR2 is YFSETQ. Trimming cost V 2 bases and J 1 base, with 7 bases left between them. CDR3 coding DNA: TGCGCCAGCAGCTTTGCGGCTTCCTACGAGCAGTACTTC. Protein: CASSFAASYEQYF.

This clonotype qualifies as medium-sized (0.01 to 0.1%). V and J are TRBV29-1 and TRBJ2-3; D is possibly TRBD2 (6 bases). V was clipped by 4 bases and J by 2 bases, with 13 bases between them. Germline lookup yields CDR1 SQVTM and CDR2 ANQGSEA. The CDR3 is made up of 14 amino acids. CDR3 sequence: CSVGASVNTDTQYF. Written as DNA, the CDR3 is TGCAGCGTTGGGGCTAGCGTTAACACAGATACGCAGTATTTT.

The V gene is TRBV28, the J gene TRBJ2-3; 8 positions agree with TRBD1. Losses at the gene ends were 5 bases for V and 6 bases for J; bases not matched to a gene: 13. Germline CDR1 is MDHEN and CDR2 is SYDVKM. This CDR3 has 16 amino acids. The CDR3 protein is CASSPGQGYRGDTQYF. In DNA, the CDR3 is TGTGCCAGCAGTCCAGGACAGGGCTATCGTGGCGATACGCAGTATTTT. The variable domain in full, completed from reference TRBV28 and TRBJ2-3, reads DVKVTQSSRYLVKRTGEKVFLECVQDMDHENMFWYRQDPGLGLRLIYFSYDVKMKEKGDIPEGYSVSREKKERFSLILESASTNQTSMYLCASSPGQGYRGDTQYFGPGTRLTVL.

This clonotype was seen a handful of times. The CDR3, as DNA: TGCGCCAGCAGCCAGGCCGGGACAGGAAAAAACATTCAGTACTTC. Its protein product is CASSQAGTGKNIQYF. The rearrangement joins TRBV4-3 to TRBJ2-4; TRBD1 aligns across 8 bases. V lost 3 bases and J lost 4; bases outside the gene matches: 5. Germline-derived CDR1 and CDR2 are LGHNA and YSLEER. The length of the CDR3 is 15 residues.

In its sample, this clonotype was seen a few times. CDR3 in amino acids: CASNPREWEKRLNYEQYF. In DNA form, the CDR3 reads TGTGCCAGCAATCCAAGAGAGTGGGAAAAAAGACTAAACTACGAGCAGTACTTC. The rearrangement links TRBV6-1 to TRBJ2-7; the D gene is possibly TRBD2 (5 bases). From germline, CDR1 is MNHNS and CDR2 SASEGT. V was trimmed by 7 bases and J by 3 bases, leaving 28 bases between them. CDR3 length equals 18 residues.

With respect to this clonotype: A clone one base away is much larger, so this may be a read error. The chain uses TRBV7-6 and TRBJ2-7; 8 positions match TRBD1. Germline V gene data show CDR1 as SGHVS and CDR2 as FNYEAQ. This CDR3 is built from 16 residues. The CDR3 loop is CVSSPGPRTGSYEQYF. CDR3 coding DNA: TGTGTCAGCAGCCCAGGCCCCCGGACAGGGTCCTACGAGCAGTACTTC. The full variable domain, rest sourced from reference TRBV7-6 and TRBJ2-7, is GAGVSQSPRYKVTKRGQDVALRCDPISGHVSLYWYRQALGQGPEFLTYFNYEAQQDKSGLPNDRFSAERPEGSISTLTIQRTEQRDSAMYRCVSSPGPRTGSYEQYFGPGTRLTVT.

V gene TRBV6-2 or TRBV6-3 combines with J gene TRBJ2-2; 8 bases fit TRBD1. The length of the CDR3 is 16 residues. Germline lookup yields CDR1 MNHEY and CDR2 SVGEGT. V lost 7 bases, J lost 5 bases, and 12 bases stayed unmatched. Written as DNA, the CDR3 is TGTGCCAGCAAGTTGAGACAGGGGAGCAGGACCGGGGAGCTGTTTTTT. Translated, it gives CASKLRQGSRTGELFF.

The sample holds many counts of this clonotype. The V gene is TRBV6-4, the J gene TRBJ2-3; 8 bases map to TRBD2. V was pared by 1 base and J by 0 bases, with 0 bases of the junction left unmatched. The length of the CDR3 is 15 residues. In germline, CDR1 is MRHNA, CDR2 SNTAGT. This CDR3 reads CASSDLAGSTDTQYF. The CDR3 DNA follows: TGTGCCAGCAGTGACTTAGCGGGGAGCACAGATACGCAGTATTTT.